This record concerns one T cell receptor (beta chain) sequence. The CDR3 consists of 16 residues. V was pared by 3 bases and J by 3 bases, with 14 bases between. The germline CDR1 and CDR2 sequences are MDHEN and SYDVKM. These data originate in a study of blood T cell repertoires in COVID-19. In the authors' methods: By means of reference gene primer amplification, nucleated cell counts were estimated. Profiled with immunoSEQ multiplex PCR; TCRdb holds only in-frame clones, not every one. That table is the source of V, J and clone size, and D and trimming were worked out from the DNA. The sample includes around 220,000 clones, about 83% of them seen just once. All recovered Cohort 3 donors got two negative PCRs, got clearance, or saw symptom resolution.

Sequencing was carried out using PBMCs or T cells enriched from blood (not recorded which). This rearrangement joins TRBV28 to TRBJ1-4, with D possibly matching TRBD1 (6 bases). The TCR sequence derives from a middle-aged woman who had recovered from COVID-19. The CDR3 bases are TGTGCCAGCAGTTTTAGCCAGGGGACCCCTAATGAAAAACTGTTTTTT. Protein: CASSFSQGTPNEKLFF.